Here is one T cell receptor beta chain with its context. J lost 6 bases, V lost 4 bases, and 7 bases had no gene match. From germline, CDR1 is MNHNY and CDR2 SVGAGI (reference sequence). CDR3 size: 14 residues. During active infection, Seattle patients enrolled and were then monitored through disease. Per the original data handling: Amplified reference gene primers provided the basis for estimating nucleated cell counts. Method: immunoSEQ multiplex PCR; TCRdb's copy keeps in-frame clones and lacks some. V and J calls and clone size are given by that table; D and trimming were obtained from the DNA. The repertoire holds approximately 290,000 clones, about 85% seen once, with about 1% in the top ten. The data are from a study of blood T cell repertoires in COVID-19. Across the whole study: The study drew acute and convalescent COVID-19 samples from the United States, Italy and Spain. PBMCs, B-cell-depleted T cells, or T cells were the source of the cDNA or gDNA that made up the material.

The genes are TRBV6-6 and TRBJ1-1; 8 bases match TRBD1. Sequencing input: peripheral blood. The receptor's source is a human donor with COVID-19, enrolled during active disease. The donor label of this sample is uncertain. CDR3: CASSLPGQESEAFF. CDR3 DNA: TGTGCCAGCAGTTTACCGGGACAGGAGTCTGAAGCTTTCTTT.